The clone carrying this TCR beta chain was seen many times. V was clipped by 7 bases and J by 4 bases; unmatched bases: 15. The CDR3 is 16 amino acids. Germline V lookup: CDR1 SQVTM, CDR2 ANQGSEA. The data derive from a study of human T cells and chemical hapten exposure. Study-level background: The study sensitized with 2% DPC on an approximately 2 cm by approximately 2 cm patch of upper inner arm skin. Weekly scalp doses of diphenylcyclopropenone were given to patients during the roughly 25-week study. DPC (0.01%) was patch tested on the upper back and read at 6 days.

Under the authors' procedure: Across samples, TCR counts had a median of roughly 97,000 and ranged from roughly 23,224 to 700,000. TCRdb recomputed calls from the RACE reads with MiXCR, one row per CDR3 protein. TCRdb assigned the V and J calls; the authors' analysis was not used. The sample lists under 450,000 distinct CDR3 sequences; about 6.3% were seen once. As to time point: patch test 2, 6 weeks after DPC sensitization. Stated treatment: therapeutic diphenylcyclopropenone sensitization with weekly scalp DPC. This chain joins TRBV29-1 and TRBJ2-3, with 9 bases aligning to TRBD1. This receptor was identified in a woman under 30 with alopecia areata. Some clones in this sample may be carry-over from other donors' samples. The sample was whole blood, taken in connection with sensitization to the hapten diphenylcyclopropenone (DPC). The CDR3 loop reads CSAGPVPGQGSDTQYF. CDR3 nucleotide sequence: TGCAGCGCGGGCCCGGTTCCGGGACAGGGCTCAGATACGCAGTATTTT.